These 19 T cell receptor beta chains share one sample of origin, sequenced in a study of identical twins. TCRdb processed the 5' RACE reads anew with MiXCR; each CDR3 protein has one entry. The repertoire holds 200,000 to 300,000 distinct CDR3 sequences, with about 11% as singletons. Sequences were obtained from memory T cells sorted from blood. These receptor sequences come from a man between 45 and 60 years old in good health.

This clonotype was counted at least ten times. The chain uses TRBV7-2 and TRBJ2-7; TRBD1 aligns across 7 bases. J gave up 5 bases and V 5 bases, and 6 bases lay outside the gene matches. Germline-derived CDR1 and CDR2 are SGHTA and FQGNSA. The CDR3 loop spans 13 amino acids. The CDR3 nucleotides read TGTGCCAGCAGCGCTGGACAGGTGGACGAGCAGTACTTC. This translates into CASSAGQVDEQYF.

This clonotype occurred many times. This chain connects TRBV5-5 to TRBJ1-5; unclear D gene. Trimming cost V 3 bases and J 9 bases, with 16 bases left between them. The CDR3 runs 14 residues. CDR1 is SGHKS and CDR2 is YYEKEE in the germline V gene (reference sequence). The CDR3 coding sequence is TGTGCCAGCAGCTCACGGTACGAATCAGGGCCCCAGCATTTT. Translated: CASSSRYESGPQHF. Filled out from reference TRBV5-5 and TRBJ1-5, the complete variable domain reads DAGVTQSPTHLIKTRGQQVTLRCSPISGHKSVSWYQQVLGQGPQFIFQYYEKEERGRGNFPDRFSARQFPNYSSELNVNALLLGDSALYLCASSSRYESGPQHFGDGTRLSIL.

This chain connects TRBV6-2 or TRBV6-3 to TRBJ1-5, with 8 bases fitting TRBD1. Germline V lookup: CDR1 MNHEY, CDR2 SVGEGT. J lost 7 bases, V lost 6 bases, and 8 bases had no gene match. The CDR3 loop spans 14 amino acids. The CDR3 region is CASSETGAGQPQHF. CDR3 sequence (DNA): TGTGCCAGCAGCGAGACAGGGGCAGGACAGCCCCAGCATTTT.

The genes are TRBV30 and TRBJ2-1, with 13 bases fitting TRBD2. The CDR3 totals 14 residues. With V trimmed by 3 bases and J by 4 bases, 0 bases remained unmatched. Germline CDR1 and CDR2: GTSNPN and SVGIG (reference sequence). The CDR3 sequence is CAWRGLAGYNEQFF. The CDR3 DNA reads TGTGCCTGGAGGGGACTAGCGGGGTACAATGAGCAGTTCTTC.

This clonotype was seen a few times. The V gene is TRBV29-1, the J gene TRBJ1-1; perhaps TRBD1 as D (5 bases). The CDR3 contains 13 residues. CDR1 SQVTM and CDR2 ANQGSEA come from the germline V gene. Trimming left V 0 bases short and J 5 bases short, with 10 bases between. The CDR3 DNA sequence: TGCAGCGTTGAAGATGGGGGGAGGACTGAAGCTTTCTTT. Translated: CSVEDGGRTEAFF.

This clonotype showed up many times. The gene calls are TRBV6-2 or TRBV6-3 and TRBJ2-7, with 10 bases that match TRBD1. V was pared by 5 bases and J by 13 bases, with 11 bases of the junction left unmatched. The CDR3 contains 13 residues. Germline V gene sequence: CDR1 MNHEY, CDR2 SVGEGT. This CDR3 is CASSRRGQGVQYF. The CDR3, as DNA: TGTGCCAGCAGTCGTAGAGGACAGGGGGTACAATACTTC.

On this clonotype itself: At one of its ends the junction is not consistent with the germline gene, which may arise from a read error. V and J are TRBV7-9 and TRBJ2-5; D unclear. Germline V gene sequence: CDR1 SEHNR, CDR2 FQNEAQ (reference sequence). This CDR3 spans 13 amino acids. The CDR3 bases are TGTGCCGGCAGCCCTTACGAGGAGGAGACCCAGTACTTC. This translates into CAGSPYEEETQYF. Based on the CDR3 plus reference TRBV7-9 and TRBJ2-5, the full variable domain is DTGVSQNPRHKITKRGQNVTFRCDPISEHNRLYWYRQTLGQGPEFLTYFQNEAQLEKSRLLSDRFSAERPKGSFSTLEIQRTEQGDSAMYLCAGSPYEEETQYFGPGTRLLVL.

This clonotype was counted a few times. V gene TRBV4-1 combines with J gene TRBJ1-2; D unresolved. V shed 1 base and J shed 5 bases, with 11 bases lying between them. The CDR3 consists of 14 residues. CDR1 is MGHRA, CDR2 YSYEKL, per germline. The CDR3 region is CASSQAEIFYGYTF. CDR3 nucleotide sequence: TGCGCCAGCAGCCAAGCTGAAATTTTTTATGGCTACACCTTC.

The chain recombines TRBV5-6 with TRBJ2-1, with unresolved D. The CDR3 covers 12 residues. V gave up 4 bases and J gave up 9 bases, with 11 bases separating them. Germline lookup yields CDR1 SGHDT and CDR2 YYEEEE. CDR3 coding DNA: TGTGCCAGCAGCCTCCGGGTGGGTGAGCAGTTCTTC. Translation gives CASSLRVGEQFF.

Comments on this clonotype: This clone may be a read error of a much larger clone one base away. The chain links TRBV24-1 to TRBJ1-6; D ambiguous. Germline assignment: CDR1 KGHDR and CDR2 SFDVKD. The CDR3 extends over 14 amino acids. The CDR3 region has the DNA TGTGACACCAGTGAGGCCAGGTGGGGTTCACCCCTCCACTTT. Amino acid sequence: CDTSEARWGSPLHF.

CDR3 nucleotides: TGTGCCAGCAGCTGGGGGACAGGGACAGCCCTTATCTACAATGAGCAGTTCTTC. The encoded protein is CASSWGTGTALIYNEQFF. The chain combines TRBV5-5 with TRBJ2-1, with 9 bases that match TRBD1. From germline, CDR1 is SGHKS and CDR2 YYEKEE (reference sequence). CDR3 length equals 18 residues. V lost 3 bases to trimming and J lost 3 bases; unmatched junction nucleotides: 13. Complete variable domain (other parts from reference TRBV5-5 and TRBJ2-1): DAGVTQSPTHLIKTRGQQVTLRCSPISGHKSVSWYQQVLGQGPQFIFQYYEKEERGRGNFPDRFSARQFPNYSSELNVNALLLGDSALYLCASSWGTGTALIYNEQFFGPGTRLTVL.

This rearrangement joins TRBV6-1 to TRBJ2-6; TRBD2 is a possible D gene (7 bases). The CDR3 consists of 15 residues. Germline V CDR1 and CDR2: MNHNS, SASEGT. V was shortened by 5 bases and J by 3 bases, with 11 bases between the two germline ends. CDR3 bases: TGTGCCAGCAGTCGGGGGGCGTTTGGGGCCAACGTCCTGACTTTC. This translates into CASSRGAFGANVLTF.

Only a few counts were recorded for this clonotype. The J gene is TRBJ2-7, the V gene TRBV4-1, with D maybe TRBD2 (6 bases). Trimming cost V 4 bases and J 7 bases, with 11 bases left between them. The CDR3 totals 12 residues. Germline CDR1 is MGHRA and CDR2 is YSYEKL. CDR3 sequence reads: CASSRDRGEQYF. The CDR3, as DNA: TGCGCCAGCAGCCGAGATCGGGGGGAGCAGTACTTC.

This clonotype was seen a handful of times. The J gene is TRBJ2-7, the V gene TRBV28; no definite D call. CDR3 length equals 13 residues. Germline assignment: CDR1 MDHEN and CDR2 SYDVKM. V was cut by 5 bases and J by 5 bases, with 13 bases left in between. The DNA of the CDR3 is TGTGCCAGCAGTCACCCAGGAACCCACGAGCAGTACTTC. This gives the protein CASSHPGTHEQYF.

In this sample, this clonotype turned up many times. The V gene is TRBV20-1, the J gene TRBJ2-1, with a possible D match to TRBD2 (6 bases). CDR3 size: 15 residues. V was shortened by 5 bases and J by 8 bases, with 22 bases between the two germline ends. Germline V CDR1 and CDR2: DFQATT, SNEGSKA (reference sequence). CDR3 residues: CSAAPTRAWGDEQFF. CDR3 nucleotide sequence: TGCAGTGCTGCACCAACTAGAGCGTGGGGGGATGAGCAGTTCTTC.

On this clonotype: A much larger clonotype is one base distant, so this may be a read error. The chain is built from TRBV4-3 and TRBJ2-1; no clear D. Germline loops: CDR1 LGHNA, CDR2 YSLEER. The CDR3 has 15 amino acids. DNA for the CDR3: TGCGCCAGCAGCGAACAGCCGCAGATCTACAATGAGCAGCTCTTC. Encoded protein: CASSEQPQIYNEQLF.

This chain connects TRBV7-3 to TRBJ2-1, with 8 bases lining up with TRBD1. With V trimmed by 6 bases and J by 4 bases, 8 bases remained unmatched. Germline V lookup: CDR1 SGHTA, CDR2 FQGTGA. CDR3 length: 15 residues. The CDR3: CASSPGTGHYNEQFF. The CDR3 DNA sequence: TGTGCCAGCAGTCCCGGGACAGGTCATTACAATGAGCAGTTCTTC.

This clonotype was found many times. The chain joins TRBV12-3 or TRBV12-4 to TRBJ2-2; 10 bases line up with TRBD2. Unmatched junction bases numbered 10, after V lost 7 bases and J lost 2 bases. The CDR3 covers 17 residues. CDR3 bases: TGTGCCAGCACCCTTGGGTTAGCGGGGGGAAACACCGGGGAGCTGTTTTTT. Its translation: CASTLGLAGGNTGELFF.

This clonotype occurred a few times. The rearrangement joins TRBV9 to TRBJ2-2, with D hard to call. The V gene's germline CDR1 is SGDLS and CDR2 YYNGEE. Trimming removed 4 bases from V and 4 bases from J, with 17 bases in between. This CDR3 contains 16 residues. The CDR3 is CASSPRTGSGTGELFF. The CDR3 nucleotides read TGTGCCAGCAGCCCAAGGACCGGTTCGGGCACCGGGGAGCTGTTTTTT.